This T cell receptor beta chain was recovered during a study of T cells in Graves' hyperthyroidism and ophthalmopathy. Clinical symptoms, serum thyroxine, TRAb, thyroid ultrasound and orbital computed tomography informed diagnoses. With 1 base removed from V and 11 bases from J, the gap between germline ends came to 11 bases. The CDR3 has 13 amino acids. Per the germline V gene, CDR1 is MNHEY and CDR2 is SMNVEV (reference sequence). This clonotype was counted a few times. Researchers amplified the TCR beta CDR3 regions from RNA transcripts. The HTBI primer set served for first-round RT-PCR of the TCR CDR3. From the multiplex PCR reads, TCRdb called clonotypes with MiXCR, one entry per CDR3 protein. The sample has about 600,000 distinct CDR3 sequences, roughly a sixth seen once; the top ten hold 2.5% to 4%.

This rearrangement joins TRBV27 to TRBJ2-2; TRBD2 is a possible D gene (5 bases). The sequence derives from a woman between 40 and 55 years old with Graves' ophthalmopathy. Input material: blood. Written as DNA, the CDR3 is TGTGCCAGCAGTTTATTTCCGGGAACCGAGCTGTTTTTT. Translated: CASSLFPGTELFF.